The rows below give T cell receptor beta chains drawn from one sample of a study of identical twins. TCRdb fed the 5' RACE reads into MiXCR, producing one record per CDR3 protein. The table shows roughly 690,000 distinct CDR3 sequences, with around 6.1% occurring only once. Material: naive T cells sorted from blood. The origin of the receptors is a man aged 18-30 years in good health. The CDR3 runs from the conserved cysteine through the conserved F or W. Each record gives: D gene, CDR3 length, clone size, J gene, V gene, CDR3 DNA, CDR3 protein. A D gene is named only where the DNA matches it firmly. Only part of the rows carry a size: once, few, many, or a class if the clone is expanded.

d_gene: -
len: 14
abundance: -
j_gene: TRBJ2-5
v_gene: TRBV12-3/TRBV12-4
CDR3nt: TGTGCCAGCGGGCCCGCAGCCCGGGCGGGGACCCAGTACTTC
CDR3aa: CASGPAARAGTQYF

d_gene: -
len: 15
abundance: -
j_gene: TRBJ2-1
v_gene: TRBV20-1
CDR3nt: TGCAGTGCCGGCCGGGGGAGCGAGGCCTACAATGAGCAGTTCTTC
CDR3aa: CSAGRGSEAYNEQFF

d_gene: TRBD2
len: 18
abundance: -
j_gene: TRBJ2-3
v_gene: TRBV4-1
CDR3nt: TGCGCCAGCAGCCAAAGCGTAGCCGTTAGCGGGAAATTGGATACGCAGTATTTT
CDR3aa: CASSQSVAVSGKLDTQYF

d_gene: -
len: 16
abundance: few
j_gene: TRBJ2-3
v_gene: TRBV3-1
CDR3nt: TGTGCCAGCAGCCAAGATTCCGGGGGCCTCGCAGATACGCAGTATTTT
CDR3aa: CASSQDSGGLADTQYF

d_gene: -
len: 14
abundance: -
j_gene: TRBJ2-3
v_gene: TRBV3-1
CDR3nt: TGTGCCAGCAGCCAAGATTTTACGGGGGATACGCAGTATTTT
CDR3aa: CASSQDFTGDTQYF

d_gene: -
len: 16
abundance: many
j_gene: TRBJ1-6
v_gene: TRBV7-2
CDR3nt: TGTGCCAGCAGCTTCATCAAAGGGGTGAAGGATTCACCCCTCCACTTT
CDR3aa: CASSFIKGVKDSPLHF

d_gene: -
len: 14
abundance: many
j_gene: TRBJ2-6
v_gene: TRBV20-1
CDR3nt: TGCAGTGCCCCGCAGGTTCCTGGGGCCAACGTCCTGACTTTC
CDR3aa: CSAPQVPGANVLTF

d_gene: TRBD1
len: 16
abundance: few
j_gene: TRBJ2-7
v_gene: TRBV3-1
CDR3nt: TGTGCCAGCAGCCAAGCGATCCCAGGGGGTAGGAACGAGCAGTACTTC
CDR3aa: CASSQAIPGGRNEQYF

d_gene: -
len: 14
abundance: few
j_gene: TRBJ2-2
v_gene: TRBV24-1
CDR3nt: TGTGCCACCAGAGGCCGATATAACACCGGGGAGCTGTTTTTT
CDR3aa: CATRGRYNTGELFF

d_gene: -
len: 13
abundance: -
j_gene: TRBJ1-5
v_gene: TRBV11-2
CDR3nt: TGTGCCAGCAGCTTAGATCTCGGCGCAGAGAAGCATTTT
CDR3aa: CASSLDLGAEKHF

d_gene: TRBD1
len: 15
abundance: few
j_gene: TRBJ1-5
v_gene: TRBV12-3/TRBV12-4
CDR3nt: TGTGCCAGCAGTCGGGACAGGGGAGTACTACAGCCCCAGCATTTT
CDR3aa: CASSRDRGVLQPQHF

d_gene: TRBD2
len: 14
abundance: many
j_gene: TRBJ2-1
v_gene: TRBV12-3/TRBV12-4
CDR3nt: TGTGCCAGCAGTTTACTAGCGGGATGGTATGAGCAGTTCTTC
CDR3aa: CASSLLAGWYEQFF

d_gene: -
len: 13
abundance: -
j_gene: TRBJ1-2
v_gene: TRBV27
CDR3nt: TGTGCCAGCAGTCCAGCCCGCGGCTATGGCTACACCTTC
CDR3aa: CASSPARGYGYTF

d_gene: TRBD1
len: 16
abundance: few
j_gene: TRBJ2-5
v_gene: TRBV9
CDR3nt: TGTGCCAGCAGCGATGGACAGGTGAGACTTCAAGAGACCCAGTACTTC
CDR3aa: CASSDGQVRLQETQYF

d_gene: -
len: 14
abundance: many
j_gene: TRBJ2-7
v_gene: TRBV20-1
CDR3nt: TGCAGTGCTAGAGACAATAGGAACAACGGCGAGCAGTACTTC
CDR3aa: CSARDNRNNGEQYF

d_gene: -
len: 13
abundance: -
j_gene: TRBJ2-6
v_gene: TRBV21-1
CDR3nt: TGTGCCAACCTGGTTGCTGGGGCCAACGTCCTGACTTTC
CDR3aa: CANLVAGANVLTF

d_gene: TRBD2
len: 18
abundance: few
j_gene: TRBJ2-2
v_gene: TRBV5-1
CDR3nt: TGCGCCAGCAGCCCCCTCCCCAGCGGGAGGACCAACACCGGGGAGCTGTTTTTT
CDR3aa: CASSPLPSGRTNTGELFF

d_gene: TRBD1
len: 15
abundance: few
j_gene: TRBJ1-5
v_gene: TRBV12-3/TRBV12-4
CDR3nt: TGTGCCAGCAGACTCCGGACAGGGCTCAATCAGCCCCAGCATTTT
CDR3aa: CASRLRTGLNQPQHF

d_gene: TRBD2
len: 16
abundance: many
j_gene: TRBJ2-1
v_gene: TRBV10-3
CDR3nt: TGTGCCATCAGTGAGTCTTCGCTAGCGGTCTACAATGAGCAGTTCTTC
CDR3aa: CAISESSLAVYNEQFF

d_gene: TRBD1
len: 12
abundance: few
j_gene: TRBJ1-5
v_gene: TRBV2
CDR3nt: TGTGCCAGCAAAACAGGGGATCAGCCCCAGCATTTT
CDR3aa: CASKTGDQPQHF

d_gene: -
len: 14
abundance: -
j_gene: TRBJ1-1
v_gene: TRBV5-4
CDR3nt: TGTGCCAGTCGGATCGCCGGGTCGAACACTGAAGCTTTCTTT
CDR3aa: CASRIAGSNTEAFF

d_gene: TRBD2
len: 17
abundance: many
j_gene: TRBJ2-1
v_gene: TRBV5-1
CDR3nt: TGCGCCAGCAGCTTGGCTCTAGCGGGAGTGGGGTACAATGAGCAGTTCTTC
CDR3aa: CASSLALAGVGYNEQFF

d_gene: -
len: 14
abundance: few
j_gene: TRBJ2-6
v_gene: TRBV27
CDR3nt: TGTGCCAGCGGGTGGGTCTCTGGGGCCAACGTCCTGACTTTC
CDR3aa: CASGWVSGANVLTF

d_gene: TRBD1
len: 18
abundance: -
j_gene: TRBJ2-2
v_gene: TRBV7-8
CDR3nt: TGTGCCAGCAGCTTGCTACCTCGGGACAGGTTTCGGGCCGGGGAGCTGTTTTTT
CDR3aa: CASSLLPRDRFRAGELFF

d_gene: TRBD1
len: 16
abundance: many
j_gene: TRBJ2-7
v_gene: TRBV29-1
CDR3nt: TGCAGCGTTGAAGGGTTTCCGGGGACAGGGATCGACGAGCAGTACTTC
CDR3aa: CSVEGFPGTGIDEQYF

d_gene: -
len: 15
abundance: few
j_gene: TRBJ1-4
v_gene: TRBV4-1
CDR3nt: TGCGCCAGCAGCCAGCCTGTATCGTCTAATGAAAAACTGTTTTTT
CDR3aa: CASSQPVSSNEKLFF

d_gene: TRBD2
len: 17
abundance: few
j_gene: TRBJ2-2
v_gene: TRBV7-7
CDR3nt: TGTGCCAGCAGCTTAGAGGGACTAGCGACGAACACCGGGGAGCTGTTTTTT
CDR3aa: CASSLEGLATNTGELFF

d_gene: -
len: 16
abundance: many
j_gene: TRBJ2-1
v_gene: TRBV6-2/TRBV6-3
CDR3nt: TGTGCCAGCAGTCCGGAGAGCGCGCCGCTGTACAATGAGCAGTTCTTC
CDR3aa: CASSPESAPLYNEQFF

d_gene: TRBD1
len: 11
abundance: many
j_gene: TRBJ2-3
v_gene: TRBV29-1
CDR3nt: TGCAGCGTGGACAGGCGAAATACGCAGTATTTT
CDR3aa: CSVDRRNTQYF

d_gene: TRBD2
len: 15
abundance: -
j_gene: TRBJ2-1
v_gene: TRBV7-9
CDR3nt: TGTGCCAGCAGCACCTCGGGGGGAGGGGCGGATGAGCAGTTCTTC
CDR3aa: CASSTSGGGADEQFF

d_gene: -
len: 14
abundance: many
j_gene: TRBJ2-2
v_gene: TRBV4-3
CDR3nt: TGCGCCAGCGGGCGGGGGCGCGGGACCGGGGAGCTGTTTTTT
CDR3aa: CASGRGRGTGELFF

d_gene: TRBD2
len: 18
abundance: few
j_gene: TRBJ2-7
v_gene: TRBV4-1
CDR3nt: TGCGCCAGCAGCCACGCCTTGAGGCGGACTAGCGGAGCCTACGAGCAGTACTTC
CDR3aa: CASSHALRRTSGAYEQYF

d_gene: TRBD1
len: 13
abundance: many
j_gene: TRBJ1-2
v_gene: TRBV12-3/TRBV12-4
CDR3nt: TGTGCCAGCAGTCCCGGGACAGGCTTCGGCTACACCTTC
CDR3aa: CASSPGTGFGYTF

d_gene: TRBD1
len: 13
abundance: -
j_gene: TRBJ2-7
v_gene: TRBV24-1
CDR3nt: TGTGCCATCTCCGGGACAGGATCCTACGAGCAGTACTTC
CDR3aa: CAISGTGSYEQYF

d_gene: -
len: 12
abundance: many
j_gene: TRBJ1-5
v_gene: TRBV6-2/TRBV6-3
CDR3nt: TGTGCCAGCAATCGGTATAGTCAGCCCCAGCATTTT
CDR3aa: CASNRYSQPQHF

d_gene: -
len: 12
abundance: few
j_gene: TRBJ1-1
v_gene: TRBV29-1
CDR3nt: TGCAGCACATGGGGGGGGAACACTGAAGCTTTCTTT
CDR3aa: CSTWGGNTEAFF

d_gene: -
len: 11
abundance: many
j_gene: TRBJ2-7
v_gene: TRBV2
CDR3nt: TGTGCCCGCGGGGCAGGTCAAGAGCAGTACTTC
CDR3aa: CARGAGQEQYF

d_gene: -
len: 14
abundance: many
j_gene: TRBJ2-3
v_gene: TRBV9
CDR3nt: TGTGCCAGCAGCCCCCGCATGTTTACAGATACGCAGTATTTT
CDR3aa: CASSPRMFTDTQYF

d_gene: TRBD1
len: 13
abundance: few
j_gene: TRBJ2-5
v_gene: TRBV29-1
CDR3nt: TGCAGCGCCATGGGACAGTCCCAAGAGACCCAGTACTTC
CDR3aa: CSAMGQSQETQYF

d_gene: TRBD2
len: 13
abundance: few
j_gene: TRBJ2-3
v_gene: TRBV20-1
CDR3nt: TGCAGTGCTGCACTAGCGTCCACAGATACGCAGTATTTT
CDR3aa: CSAALASTDTQYF

d_gene: TRBD1
len: 16
abundance: few
j_gene: TRBJ1-5
v_gene: TRBV12-3/TRBV12-4
CDR3nt: TGTGCCAGCAGTTTTTTCGGACAGGCGGCCAATCAGCCCCAGCATTTT
CDR3aa: CASSFFGQAANQPQHF

d_gene: -
len: 13
abundance: few
j_gene: TRBJ1-1
v_gene: TRBV7-2
CDR3nt: TGTGCCAGCAGCCTATTATGGAACACTGAAGCTTTCTTT
CDR3aa: CASSLLWNTEAFF

d_gene: -
len: 13
abundance: few
j_gene: TRBJ2-3
v_gene: TRBV18
CDR3nt: TGTGCCAGCTCCCGGGACTTGTCAGATACGCAGTATTTT
CDR3aa: CASSRDLSDTQYF

d_gene: -
len: 17
abundance: many
j_gene: TRBJ2-1
v_gene: TRBV12-3/TRBV12-4
CDR3nt: TGTGCCAGCAGTTTATCGGGACTTAGTAGCTCCTACAATGAGCAGTTCTTC
CDR3aa: CASSLSGLSSSYNEQFF

d_gene: -
len: 14
abundance: few
j_gene: TRBJ2-3
v_gene: TRBV5-1
CDR3nt: TGCGCCAGCAGCTCCTATTCGTTCGCAGATACGCAGTATTTT
CDR3aa: CASSSYSFADTQYF

d_gene: -
len: 17
abundance: many
j_gene: TRBJ2-2
v_gene: TRBV12-3/TRBV12-4
CDR3nt: TGTGCCAGCAGTTTAGCCGGGGGTCTATTTTCCAACGGGGAGCTGTTTTTT
CDR3aa: CASSLAGGLFSNGELFF

d_gene: -
len: 14
abundance: many
j_gene: TRBJ2-1
v_gene: TRBV5-1
CDR3nt: TGCGCCAGCAGCTTGGGCGCCCAAACAAATGAGCAGTTCTTC
CDR3aa: CASSLGAQTNEQFF

d_gene: -
len: 13
abundance: few
j_gene: TRBJ2-3
v_gene: TRBV20-1
CDR3nt: TGCAGTGCTAGGCTCCGGTTCCCGGATACGCAGTATTTT
CDR3aa: CSARLRFPDTQYF

d_gene: TRBD1
len: 16
abundance: many
j_gene: TRBJ1-5
v_gene: TRBV12-3/TRBV12-4
CDR3nt: TGTGCCAGCAGTTTCAAAAGACAGGGGAGCAATCAGCCCCAGCATTTT
CDR3aa: CASSFKRQGSNQPQHF

d_gene: -
len: 14
abundance: many
j_gene: TRBJ2-4
v_gene: TRBV24-1
CDR3nt: TGTGCCACCATCGGGGGAGTAGCCAAAAACATTCAGTACTTC
CDR3aa: CATIGGVAKNIQYF

d_gene: -
len: 16
abundance: -
j_gene: TRBJ1-1
v_gene: TRBV12-3/TRBV12-4
CDR3nt: TGTGCCAGCAGTTTAAGTGGCGGAGGGGTAGGCACTGAAGCTTTCTTT
CDR3aa: CASSLSGGGVGTEAFF

d_gene: TRBD1
len: 12
abundance: few
j_gene: TRBJ2-1
v_gene: TRBV30
CDR3nt: TGTGCTGGCACAGGGGACTACAATGAGCAGTTCTTC
CDR3aa: CAGTGDYNEQFF

d_gene: TRBD2
len: 16
abundance: many
j_gene: TRBJ2-1
v_gene: TRBV5-1
CDR3nt: TGCGCCAGCAGCCCCTCTGGACTAGCAGGAAGGGATGAGCAGTTCTTC
CDR3aa: CASSPSGLAGRDEQFF

d_gene: -
len: 13
abundance: many
j_gene: TRBJ1-1
v_gene: TRBV9
CDR3nt: TGTGCCAGCAGCGGGGGCCTGAGCACTGAAGCTTTCTTT
CDR3aa: CASSGGLSTEAFF

d_gene: TRBD2
len: 15
abundance: -
j_gene: TRBJ2-3
v_gene: TRBV11-1
CDR3nt: TGTGCCAGCAGCGGGACTAGCGGGTACACAGATACGCAGTATTTT
CDR3aa: CASSGTSGYTDTQYF

d_gene: -
len: 12
abundance: -
j_gene: TRBJ2-3
v_gene: TRBV12-3/TRBV12-4
CDR3nt: TGTGCCAGCAGTTTTCCCGGGGCGGCGCAGTATTTT
CDR3aa: CASSFPGAAQYF

d_gene: -
len: 13
abundance: -
j_gene: TRBJ1-1
v_gene: TRBV9
CDR3nt: TGTGCCAGCAGGACAGACAAGAACACTGAAGCTTTCTTT
CDR3aa: CASRTDKNTEAFF